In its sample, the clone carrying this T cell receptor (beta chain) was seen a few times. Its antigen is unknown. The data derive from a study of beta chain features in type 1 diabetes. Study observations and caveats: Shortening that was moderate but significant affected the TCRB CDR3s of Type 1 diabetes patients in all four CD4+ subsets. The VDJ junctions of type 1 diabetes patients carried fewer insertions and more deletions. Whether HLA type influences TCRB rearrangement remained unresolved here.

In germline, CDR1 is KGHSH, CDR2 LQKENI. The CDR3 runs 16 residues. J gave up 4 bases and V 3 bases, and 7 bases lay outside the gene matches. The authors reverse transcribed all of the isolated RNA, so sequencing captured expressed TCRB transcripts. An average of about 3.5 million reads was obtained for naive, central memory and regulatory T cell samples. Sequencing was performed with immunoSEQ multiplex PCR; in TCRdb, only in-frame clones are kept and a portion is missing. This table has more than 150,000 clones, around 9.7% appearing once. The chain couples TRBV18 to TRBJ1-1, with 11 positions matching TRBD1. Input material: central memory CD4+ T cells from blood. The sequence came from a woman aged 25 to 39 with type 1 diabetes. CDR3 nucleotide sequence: TGTGCCAGCTCACCCCAGTCTGGGACAGGGGGCACTGAAGCTTTCTTT. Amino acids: CASSPQSGTGGTEAFF.